Shown below are 8 T cell receptor beta chains from a single sample sequenced in a study of blood T cell repertoires in COVID-19. Some clones are missing from TCRdb's copy, which holds only in-frame ones; the method was immunoSEQ multiplex PCR. The top ten clones hold around 9.1% of a sample with 55,000 to 75,000 clones, about 86% of them seen once. Sequencing used peripheral blood. The origin of the receptors is a man older than 75 with COVID-19, enrolled during active disease.

This chain connects TRBV5-1 to TRBJ2-7; no clear D gene. This CDR3 is built from 13 residues. The germline V gene encodes CDR1 SGHRS and CDR2 YFSETQ. The germline V and J ends were trimmed by 1 base and 0 bases, with 5 bases remaining between them. CDR3 nucleotides: TGCGCCAGCAGCTTGCAGGCCTCCTACGAGCAGTACTTC. Amino acids: CASSLQASYEQYF.

The rearrangement links TRBV28 to TRBJ2-5; D gene ambiguous. V was shortened by 7 bases and J by 2 bases, with 17 bases between the two germline ends. The CDR3 covers 15 residues. In germline, CDR1 is MDHEN, CDR2 SYDVKM. CDR3 in DNA: TGTGCCAGCAACGCTCCAACAGCAGATCAAGAGACCCAGTACTTC. It encodes CASNAPTADQETQYF.

This chain uses TRBV19 with TRBJ1-2; D perhaps matches TRBD1 (5 bases). Germline CDR1 and CDR2: LNHDA and SQIVND (reference sequence). CDR3 length equals 13 residues. The V end lost 1 base, the J end lost 4 bases, and 7 bases lay between the germline ends. CDR3 sequence reads: CASSIGGAYGYTF. The CDR3 nucleotides read TGTGCCAGTAGTATAGGTGGGGCCTATGGCTACACCTTC.

Only a few counts were recorded for this clone. The genes are TRBV25-1 and TRBJ1-2; D remains unclear. Germline values: CDR1 MGHDK, CDR2 SYGVNS. This CDR3 has 14 amino acids. The V end lost 2 bases, the J end lost 3 bases, and 10 bases lay between the germline ends. CDR3: CASSEVGIYYGYTF. CDR3 DNA: TGTGCCAGCAGTGAAGTGGGCATATACTATGGCTACACCTTC.

This clone appeared a single time. The chain links TRBV6-5 to TRBJ1-2; TRBD1 aligns across 9 bases. The germline V gene has CDR1 MNHEY and CDR2 SVGAGI. After removal of 8 bases from V and 7 bases from J, the junction contained 11 bases not matched to a gene. The CDR3 has 14 residues. CDR3 nucleotide sequence: TGTGCCAGCTGGGACAGGGTCCGCCTTGGTGGCTACACCTTC. The encoded protein is CASWDRVRLGGYTF.

V gene TRBV4-3 combines with J gene TRBJ2-7; 15 positions agree with TRBD2. The V and J ends lost 6 bases and 5 bases, in that order; junction bases with no gene match: 11. This CDR3 has 17 residues. CDR1 is LGHNA, CDR2 YSLEER, per germline. The CDR3 DNA is TGCGCCAGCAGACCAACTTGGACTAGCGGGGGGGCACACGAGCAGTACTTC. As protein: CASRPTWTSGGAHEQYF.

This chain joins TRBV19 and TRBJ2-7, with D tentatively TRBD2 (5 bases). This CDR3 is built from 14 residues. V lost 3 bases and J lost 3, with 12 bases in between. The germline V gene encodes CDR1 LNHDA and CDR2 SQIVND (reference sequence). The CDR3 is CASSMEEIGYEQYF. In DNA form, the CDR3 reads TGTGCCAGTAGTATGGAGGAAATCGGCTACGAGCAGTACTTC.

This clone turned up a few times. The V call is TRBV2, the J call TRBJ1-2; 8 bases match TRBD1. The CDR3 is 14 amino acids. J was trimmed by 5 bases and V by 1 base; bases with no gene match: 3. The germline V gene encodes CDR1 SNHLY and CDR2 FYNNEI. The CDR3 protein is CASSEGQGSYGYTF. CDR3 DNA sequence: TGTGCCAGCAGTGAAGGACAGGGGTCGTATGGCTACACCTTC.